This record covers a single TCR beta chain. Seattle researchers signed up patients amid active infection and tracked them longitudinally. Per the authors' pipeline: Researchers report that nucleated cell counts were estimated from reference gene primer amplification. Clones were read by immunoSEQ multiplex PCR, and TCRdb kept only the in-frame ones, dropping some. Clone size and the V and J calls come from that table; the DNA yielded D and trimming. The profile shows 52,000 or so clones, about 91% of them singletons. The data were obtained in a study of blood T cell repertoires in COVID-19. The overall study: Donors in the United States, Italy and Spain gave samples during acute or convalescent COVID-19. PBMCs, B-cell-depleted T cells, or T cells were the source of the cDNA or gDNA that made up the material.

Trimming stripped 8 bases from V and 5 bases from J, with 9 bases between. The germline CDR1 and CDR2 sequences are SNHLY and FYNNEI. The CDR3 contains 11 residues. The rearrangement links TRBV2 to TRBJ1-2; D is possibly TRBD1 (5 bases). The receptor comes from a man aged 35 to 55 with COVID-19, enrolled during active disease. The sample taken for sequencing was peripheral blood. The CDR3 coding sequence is TGTGCCAGCGGGGGGTCATATGGCTACACCTTC. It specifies CASGGSYGYTF. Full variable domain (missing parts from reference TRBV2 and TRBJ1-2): EPEVTQTPSHQVTQMGQEVILRCVPISNHLYFYWYRQILGQKVEFLVSFYNNEISEKSEIFDDQFSVERPDGSNFTLKIRSTKLEDSAMYFCASGGSYGYTFGSGTRLTVV.